This TCR beta chain was found in a study of T cell responses to AZD1222 COVID-19 vaccine. General study findings and limits: CD4 TCRs linked to vaccination spanned spike, dominating at 160-218 and 743-854. Donor demographics were predominantly white British with a female majority; clonal diversity may be underestimated.

A note on this clone: Its specificity is not known.

Clones were read by immunoSEQ multiplex PCR, and TCRdb kept only the in-frame ones, dropping some. The sample holds about 170,000 clones, roughly 85% seen once. The CDR3 has 12 amino acids. The V and J ends lost 5 bases and 7 bases respectively, with 6 bases between them. Germline V gene sequence: CDR1 MNHEY, CDR2 SMNVEV (reference sequence). This chain links TRBV27 with TRBJ1-6, with a weak D call TRBD1 (6 bases). The sample consisted of peripheral blood, taken 28 days after the second AZD1222 dose. This receptor was taken from an adult who received the AZD1222 COVID-19 vaccine. The CDR3 DNA reads as TGTGCCAGCAGTGACAGGAATTCACCCCTCCACTTT. As protein: CASSDRNSPLHF.